What follows are 5 T cell receptor beta chains derived from one specimen sequenced in a study of blood T cells in healthy people across ages. With a J-beta primer mix and a sample-barcoded 5' primer, a second PCR ran roughly 6 to 11 cycles. A single record per CDR3 protein comes from TCRdb applying MiXCR to the 5' RACE reads. The sample has over 600,000 distinct CDR3 sequences, 56% seen once. The sequenced sample consisted of blood. These receptor sequences come from a man aged 35 to 55 in good health.

The chain links TRBV5-6 to TRBJ2-3, with 7 bases matching TRBD1. The trim removed 4 bases at V and 5 bases at J, leaving 10 bases unmatched. The length of the CDR3 is 15 residues. Looked up from germline, CDR1 is SGHDT and CDR2 is YYEEEE. CDR3 bases: TGTGCCAGCAGCCTGACAGGGCGGGCGTTAGATACGCAGTATTTT. Amino acid sequence: CASSLTGRALDTQYF.

About this clonotype itself: The junction departs from the called germline gene at one end, perhaps through a read error. CDR3 coding DNA: TGTGCCACCAGCAGAGTGCTAGCGGGGGAATCAGAGGCCCAGTACTTC. As protein: CATSRVLAGESEAQYF. V is TRBV15 and J is TRBJ2-5; TRBD2 agrees at 10 bases. CDR3 length equals 16 residues. Germline CDR1 LNHNV, CDR2 YYDKDF (reference sequence). Full variable domain (rest looked up from reference TRBV15 and TRBJ2-5): DAMVIQNPRYQVTQFGKPVTLSCSQTLNHNVMYWYQQKSSQAPKLLFHYYDKDFNNEADTPDNFQSRRPNTSFCFLDIRSPGLGDTAMYLCATSRVLAGESEAQYFGPGTRLLVL.

This clonotype occurred a few times. This chain links TRBV20-1 with TRBJ2-3, with 10 bases matching TRBD2. Trimming took 6 bases from V and 1 from J; bases not matched to a gene: 7. Germline V gene data show CDR1 as DFQATT and CDR2 as SNEGSKA (reference sequence). This CDR3 is 15 amino acids long. The CDR3 loop reads CSATWTSGRTDTQYF. The CDR3 DNA follows: TGCAGTGCCACTTGGACTAGCGGACGCACAGATACGCAGTATTTT.

Details on this clonotype: Its ends do not fully match the called genes, so a read error is possible. The rearrangement links TRBV18 to TRBJ2-5; D may correspond to TRBD1 or TRBD2 (7 bases each). TRBJ2-1 explains the end of the DNA better; the J call may be wrong. CDR1 is KGHSH and CDR2 is LQKENI in the germline V gene. The CDR3 is made up of 17 amino acids. The CDR3 region is CASSPQGGLAANKEQFF. CDR3 nucleotides: TGTGCCAGCTCACCTCAGGGGGGGCTAGCGGCCAACAAGGAGCAGTTCTTC.

Details on this clonotype: The junction shows a germline mismatch at one end, possibly a read error. The chain recombines TRBV12-3 or TRBV12-4 with TRBJ2-1, with a possible D match to TRBD2 (6 bases). This CDR3 is built from 14 residues. For the CDR3, the DNA is TGTGCCGGCAGTTTTCGGCGGGACTACAATGAGCAGTTCTTC. Residues: CAGSFRRDYNEQFF.